The 22 T cell receptor beta chains presented below share a single source sample, sequenced in a study of shared clonotypes between healthy human individuals. Naive CD8 cells lacked CD45RO, underwent positive selection for CCR7 and left out terminally differentiated effector memory CD45RA+ cells. Sequencing was performed with immunoSEQ multiplex PCR; in TCRdb, only in-frame clones are kept and a portion is missing. Of 550,000 to 750,000 clones listed, 95% to 96% were seen once; the top ten hold over 0.09%. The specimen was naive CD8+ T cells sorted from blood. Receptor source: a woman in her 30s in good health.

The chain combines TRBV27 with TRBJ2-5; D is uncertain. Between the trimmed V and J ends, which lost 3 bases and 0 bases, there was a span of 8 bases. The CDR3 spans 14 residues. CDR1 and CDR2 (germline): MNHEY, SMNVEV (reference sequence). The CDR3 spells CASSFNVDQETQYF. The CDR3 region has the DNA TGTGCCAGCAGTTTCAACGTGGACCAAGAGACCCAGTACTTC.

The chain is built from TRBV4-1 and TRBJ2-7; 8 nucleotides match TRBD2. J gave up 2 bases and V 1 base, and 7 bases lay outside the gene matches. Germline-derived CDR1 and CDR2 are MGHRA and YSYEKL. The CDR3 consists of 16 residues. CDR3 loop: CASSQGPGGRTYEQYF. The CDR3 DNA reads as TGCGCCAGCAGCCAAGGTCCGGGCGGGAGGACCTACGAGCAGTACTTC.

This rearrangement joins TRBV28 to TRBJ2-1; TRBD2 is a possible D gene (5 bases). This CDR3 has 16 residues. CDR1 MDHEN and CDR2 SYDVKM come from the germline V gene. V was pared by 3 bases and J by 3 bases, with 15 bases between. This chain's CDR3 is CASSFKGVDIYNEQFF. The CDR3 region has the DNA TGTGCCAGCAGTTTTAAGGGAGTCGACATCTACAATGAGCAGTTCTTC.

The chain carries TRBV5-6 and TRBJ1-1, with D uncertain. Between the trimmed V and J ends, which lost 0 bases and 4 bases, there was a span of 7 bases. Germline CDR1 SGHDT, CDR2 YYEEEE. This CDR3 is 13 amino acids long. For the CDR3, the DNA is TGTGCCAGCAGCTTGGATCAAAGCACTGAAGCTTTCTTT. Its translation is CASSLDQSTEAFF.

This sequence joins TRBV5-1 and TRBJ2-3; a weak D match, TRBD2 (6 bases). V was clipped by 6 bases and J by 3 bases, with 17 bases between them. The germline V gene has CDR1 SGHRS and CDR2 YFSETQ. The CDR3 covers 15 residues. The CDR3 sequence is CASKEGLDKTDTQYF. CDR3 coding DNA: TGCGCCAGCAAGGAGGGCCTTGATAAGACAGATACGCAGTATTTT.

The chain is built from TRBV28 and TRBJ1-2; the match to TRBD1 covers 8 bases. In germline, CDR1 is MDHEN, CDR2 SYDVKM. The CDR3 covers 16 residues. V was clipped by 1 base and J by 3 bases; unmatched bases: 7. The CDR3 here is CASSLFPGGSDYGYTF. The CDR3, as DNA: TGTGCCAGCAGTTTATTCCCAGGGGGCTCTGACTATGGCTACACCTTC.

V gene TRBV11-2 combines with J gene TRBJ1-2; D is possibly TRBD1 (5 bases). CDR3 length: 14 residues. The germline V gene has CDR1 SGHAT and CDR2 FQNNGV. With 6 bases removed from V and 5 bases from J, the gap between germline ends came to 16 bases. The CDR3 region has the DNA TGTGCCAGCAGTTCCCCGGCAGGGTGGTATGGCTACACCTTC. Protein sequence: CASSSPAGWYGYTF.

The chain is built from TRBV28 and TRBJ2-7; D gene ambiguous. Germline CDR1 MDHEN, CDR2 SYDVKM. The CDR3 has 14 residues. V lost 5 bases and J lost 5, with 16 bases in between. The CDR3 DNA is TGTGCCAGCAGTCCCGGCGGCAGGTGGGACGAGCAGTACTTC. It is translated as CASSPGGRWDEQYF.

About this clone itself: This CDR3 is also generated by other DNA sequences in the sample. The V gene is TRBV27, the J gene TRBJ1-5; TRBD1 is a possible D gene (5 bases). The CDR3 length is 13 residues. Trimming shortened V by 4 bases and J by 7 bases, and 11 bases separated the two germline ends. Germline CDR1 and CDR2: MNHEY and SMNVEV (reference sequence). In nucleotides, the CDR3 is TGTGCCAGCAGTTCGGGGCGGCGGCAGCCCCAGCATTTT. It yields the protein CASSSGRRQPQHF.

The V gene is TRBV6-6, the J gene TRBJ2-3; 13 bases are a match to TRBD2. The CDR3 runs to 16 residues. Germline V lookup: CDR1 MNHNY, CDR2 SVGAGI (reference sequence). J gave up 2 bases and V 6 bases, and 5 bases lay outside the gene matches. The CDR3 DNA reads as TGTGCCAGCAGCCTGGGACTAGCGGGACCCACAGATACGCAGTATTTT. Amino acids: CASSLGLAGPTDTQYF.

The chain uses TRBV2 and TRBJ2-7; D not certain. The CDR3 sequence is 14 residues long. The germline CDR1 and CDR2 sequences are SNHLY and FYNNEI. Trimming took off 5 bases at V and 3 bases at J, with 14 bases between the two ends. The CDR3 DNA is TGTGCCAGCAGTTGGATGGGTCCGGACTACGAGCAGTACTTC. Translated: CASSWMGPDYEQYF.

This clone was observed a few times. The sample carries other DNA sequences with the same CDR3. The chain carries TRBV29-1 and TRBJ2-2; D is unclear. CDR1 and CDR2 from the germline V gene are SQVTM and ANQGSEA. The V end lost 3 bases, the J end lost 5 bases, and 4 bases lay between the germline ends. The CDR3 runs to 11 residues. CDR3 DNA sequence: TGCAGCGTTGAGTGGACCGGGGAGCTGTTTTTT. Its translation: CSVEWTGELFF.

The V gene is TRBV15, the J gene TRBJ2-3; no firm D call. The CDR3 covers 13 residues. CDR1 LNHNV and CDR2 YYDKDF come from the germline V gene (reference sequence). V lost 8 bases and J lost 0, with 9 bases in between. The CDR3 DNA is TGTGCCACCGATGGACCCAGCACAGATACGCAGTATTTT. Its protein is CATDGPSTDTQYF. Using reference TRBV15 and TRBJ2-3 for the parts outside the CDR3, the full variable domain is DAMVIQNPRYQVTQFGKPVTLSCSQTLNHNVMYWYQQKSSQAPKLLFHYYDKDFNNEADTPDNFQSRRPNTSFCFLDIRSPGLGDTAMYLCATDGPSTDTQYFGPGTRLTVL.

The V call is TRBV5-6, the J call TRBJ2-5, with TRBD2 matching over 8 bases. The DNA end favors TRBJ2-7, so the J call may be wrong. Germline V gene data show CDR1 as SGHDT and CDR2 as YYEEEE. The CDR3 totals 18 residues. CDR3 DNA: TGTGCCAGCAGCCTACGCCGGGGTAGCGGGAAATTTATCTACGAGCAGTACTTC. Its protein is CASSLRRGSGKFIYEQYF.

V is TRBV9 and J is TRBJ2-1; 7 nucleotides match TRBD1. This CDR3 has 16 residues. The ends lost 3 bases at V and 3 bases at J; junction bases unmatched: 9. Germline V gene data show CDR1 as SGDLS and CDR2 as YYNGEE. The CDR3 is CASSASTGVGYNEQFF. The CDR3, as DNA: TGTGCCAGCAGCGCAAGTACAGGGGTCGGCTACAATGAGCAGTTCTTC.

Concerning this clone itself: The identical CDR3 is also encoded by other nucleotide sequences in the sample. The V gene is TRBV27, the J gene TRBJ1-1; D is perhaps TRBD1 (5 bases). Germline-derived CDR1 and CDR2 are MNHEY and SMNVEV (reference sequence). Between the trimmed V and J ends, which lost 4 bases and 7 bases, there was a span of 10 bases. The CDR3 totals 12 residues. CDR3 bases: TGTGCCAGCAGTTCGGGGGGGGGTGAAGCTTTCTTT. Its protein product is CASSSGGGEAFF.

The chain carries TRBV15 and TRBJ2-1; 12 bases agree with TRBD2. There are 16 residues in the CDR3. The V and J ends lost 0 bases and 4 bases, in that order; junction bases with no gene match: 1. Looked up from germline, CDR1 is LNHNV and CDR2 is YYDKDF (reference sequence). The CDR3 here is CATSREGLAGYNEQFF. CDR3 nucleotide sequence: TGTGCCACCAGCAGAGAAGGACTAGCGGGGTACAATGAGCAGTTCTTC.

The chain combines TRBV10-2 with TRBJ1-2; no clear D gene. The CDR3 is 12 amino acids. Germline loops: CDR1 WSHSY, CDR2 SAAADI. With 3 bases removed from V and 4 bases from J, the gap between germline ends came to 6 bases. Here the CDR3 reads CASSDSLYGYTF. The CDR3 coding sequence is TGCGCCAGCAGTGACAGTCTCTATGGCTACACCTTC.

The rearrangement uses TRBV2 and TRBJ2-5; TRBD2 matches at 12 bases. The J segment lost 5 bases and the V segment lost 3 bases, leaving 7 bases of the junction unmatched. Germline V gene data show CDR1 as SNHLY and CDR2 as FYNNEI. The CDR3 loop spans 16 amino acids. In nucleotides, the CDR3 is TGTGCCAGCAGTGAGGCGACTAGCGGGAGTTGGGAGACCCAGTACTTC. It specifies CASSEATSGSWETQYF. The whole variable domain, filled in from reference TRBV2 and TRBJ2-5, reads EPEVTQTPSHQVTQMGQEVILRCVPISNHLYFYWYRQILGQKVEFLVSFYNNEISEKSEIFDDQFSVERPDGSNFTLKIRSTKLEDSAMYFCASSEATSGSWETQYFGPGTRLLVL.

Concerning this clone: The identical CDR3 is also encoded by other nucleotide sequences in the sample. The V call is TRBV27, the J call TRBJ2-3, with D unresolved. The CDR3 runs to 13 residues. Trimming left V 0 bases short and J 1 base short, with 2 bases between. CDR1 is MNHEY, CDR2 SMNVEV, per germline (reference sequence). The CDR3 nucleotides are TGTGCCAGCAGTTTATCACGCACAGATACGCAGTATTTT. Translation gives CASSLSRTDTQYF.

The J gene is TRBJ2-2, the V gene TRBV19, with D possibly being TRBD1 (5 bases). The germline V and J ends were trimmed by 7 bases and 0 bases, with 12 bases remaining between them. CDR1 and CDR2 from the germline V gene are LNHDA and SQIVND (reference sequence). The CDR3 has 15 amino acids. In nucleotides, the CDR3 is TGTGCCAGTACCAAACCGACAGCGAACACCGGGGAGCTGTTTTTT. Its translation: CASTKPTANTGELFF.

The chain carries TRBV5-1 and TRBJ2-3; a weak D match, TRBD1 (6 bases). Trimming stripped 7 bases from V and 4 bases from J, with 10 bases between. The length of the CDR3 is 12 residues. CDR1 SGHRS and CDR2 YFSETQ come from the germline V gene. The CDR3 nucleotides are TGCGCCAGCTTTGGGGGCGCAGATACGCAGTATTTT. Its protein product is CASFGGADTQYF. Drawing the rest from reference TRBV5-1 and TRBJ2-3, the complete variable domain is KAGVTQTPRYLIKTRGQQVTLSCSPISGHRSVSWYQQTPGQGLQFLFEYFSETQRNKGNFPGRFSGRQFSNSRSEMNVSTLELGDSALYLCASFGGADTQYFGPGTRLTVL.